The T cell receptor beta chain described here comes from a study of T cell changes during pregnancy in multiple sclerosis. This clone was counted at least ten times. The V gene's germline CDR1 is SGHDT and CDR2 YYEEEE. The CDR3 is 15 residues long. With V trimmed by 6 bases and J by 5 bases, 12 bases remained unmatched. Some clones are missing from TCRdb's copy, which holds only in-frame ones; the method was immunoSEQ multiplex PCR. The data contain some 20,000 clones, about 85% of them singletons. This chain uses TRBV5-6 with TRBJ2-7, with 9 bases lining up with TRBD1. The source material was CD8+ T cells from peripheral blood mononuclear cells, sampled in the third trimester of pregnancy. The TCR originated in a female donor in good health, enrolled as a control in a pregnancy study. The CDR3 DNA sequence: TGTGCCAGCACCGATTCGGGGGACAGGGAGGACGAGCAGTACTTC. Its translation is CASTDSGDREDEQYF.